This TCR beta chain was recorded in a study of cytomegalovirus exposure and HLA in healthy donors. Whole-study results and caveats: In a later analysis, TCR beta V- and J-gene trimming showed a link to a missense DCLRE1C variant. Most of the TCR beta V segments (in an earlier analysis) were productive either about 87% or about 30% of the time.

The germline V gene has CDR1 WSHSY and CDR2 SAAADI. This CDR3 has 17 amino acids. Trimming at V came to 5 bases and at J to 7 bases, leaving 14 bases not matched to a gene. As for this clone: Its matching antigen is unknown.

PCR primers comprised 60 Vbeta and 13 Jbeta primers. Data came from immunoSEQ multiplex PCR; TCRdb stores just in-frame clones and leaves some out. The data contain fewer than 200,000 clones, around 83% of them singletons. V is TRBV10-2 and J is TRBJ2-1, with TRBD2 identical over 10 bases. The sample comprised PBMCs. This receptor was identified in a man aged 35 to 55 in good health and CMV-seropositive. The CDR3 nucleotides are TGCGCCAGCAGTCGGGGGGCCGGGACTAGCGTCAGGAATGAGCAGTTCTTC. This translates into CASSRGAGTSVRNEQFF.